What follows are 31 T cell receptor beta chains derived from one specimen sequenced in a study of PD-L1 blockade in urothelial cancer. Produced via immunoSEQ multiplex PCR; TCRdb's table is partial and in-frame only. The table shows some 41,000 clones, with approximately 88% occurring only once. The sequenced sample was PBMCs, obtained around atezolizumab (anti-PD-L1) treatment. These TCRs come from a man older than 75 with urothelial cancer.

The chain employs TRBV7-8 and TRBJ2-1, with 10 bases aligning to TRBD2. This CDR3 has 15 residues. J was trimmed by 3 bases and V by 5 bases; bases with no gene match: 4. CDR1 and CDR2 (germline): SGHVS, FQNEAQ. Written as DNA, the CDR3 is TGTGCCAGCAGCCTCGGACTAGCGGACTACAATGAGCAGTTCTTC. Protein sequence: CASSLGLADYNEQFF.

The chain combines TRBV4-3 with TRBJ2-7, with 11 positions matching TRBD2. This CDR3 is 16 amino acids long. Germline V gene sequence: CDR1 LGHNA, CDR2 YSLEER. Losses at the gene ends were 4 bases for V and 2 bases for J; bases not matched to a gene: 7. For the CDR3, the DNA is TGCGCCAGCAGCCTCGGACTAGCGGGTTCCACCTACGAGCAGTACTTC. Its translation: CASSLGLAGSTYEQYF.

This chain uses TRBV10-2 with TRBJ2-3, with D perhaps matching TRBD1 (6 bases). V gave up 4 bases and J gave up 2 bases, with 19 bases separating them. Germline CDR1 WSHSY, CDR2 SAAADI. There are 17 residues in the CDR3. As DNA, the CDR3 is TGCGCCAGCAGTGGCCCTTCTACAGGGCGATCCACAGATACGCAGTATTTT. It codes for CASSGPSTGRSTDTQYF.

V gene TRBV9 combines with J gene TRBJ2-2, with 10 bases matching TRBD2. J gave up 5 bases and V 0 bases, and 7 bases lay outside the gene matches. The germline gives CDR1 SGDLS, CDR2 YYNGEE. The CDR3 has 17 residues. DNA of the CDR3: TGTGCCAGCAGCGTAGATCCTAGCGGGAGTGGAACCGGGGAGCTGTTTTTT. Its translation: CASSVDPSGSGTGELFF.

This clone showed up just a few times. This chain joins TRBV10-3 and TRBJ2-1; 10 nucleotides agree with TRBD2. V lost 0 bases, J lost 2 bases, and 13 bases stayed unmatched. Germline V gene data show CDR1 as ENHRY and CDR2 as SYGVKD. The CDR3 sequence is 20 residues long. This CDR3 reads CAISESGWGSGTSAYNEQFF. The CDR3 DNA follows: TGTGCCATCAGTGAGTCGGGTTGGGGGTCCGGGACTAGCGCCTACAATGAGCAGTTCTTC.

The V call is TRBV19, the J call TRBJ2-7; 8 bases are shared with TRBD1. The CDR3 is 13 amino acids. Per germline, CDR1 LNHDA and CDR2 SQIVND (reference sequence). J lost 6 bases, V lost 8 bases, and 9 bases had no gene match. In DNA, the CDR3 is TGTGCCAGTGGAAGGACAGGGTCTACCGAGCAGTACTTC. As protein: CASGRTGSTEQYF.

The chain is built from TRBV11-1 and TRBJ2-5, with TRBD2 as a possible D gene (6 bases). The V gene's germline CDR1 is SGHAT and CDR2 FQDESV (reference sequence). The CDR3 covers 15 residues. The V and J ends lost 3 bases and 5 bases respectively, with 16 bases between them. Here the CDR3 reads CASSFGSGSGETQYF. The DNA of the CDR3 is TGTGCCAGCAGCTTTGGGTCGGGGAGCGGGGAGACCCAGTACTTC.

The chain has TRBV18 and TRBJ2-7; TRBD1 matches at 8 bases. Germline CDR1 is KGHSH and CDR2 is LQKENI. V lost 5 bases to trimming and J lost 3 bases; unmatched junction nucleotides: 9. This CDR3 is built from 15 residues. CDR3: CASSSSPGGNYEQYF. For the CDR3, the DNA is TGTGCCAGCTCATCCTCTCCAGGGGGCAACTACGAGCAGTACTTC.

The V and J genes are TRBV11-2 and TRBJ2-1; D is unclear. This CDR3 is built from 16 residues. Trimming took 6 bases from V and 1 from J, leaving 16 bases between them. Germline assignment: CDR1 SGHAT and CDR2 FQNNGV. Written as DNA, the CDR3 is TGTGCCAGCAGTTCGCCGACGACTGGTTCCTACAATGAGCAGTTCTTC. This sequence encodes CASSSPTTGSYNEQFF.

This clone appeared a single time. This chain uses TRBV19 with TRBJ1-5; D gene unclear. V lost 5 bases and J lost 4, with 18 bases in between. Germline CDR1 is LNHDA and CDR2 is SQIVND (reference sequence). This CDR3 region has 16 residues. CDR3 sequence reads: CASSARQVGKNQPQHF. DNA for the CDR3: TGTGCCAGTAGTGCCCGGCAGGTTGGTAAGAATCAGCCCCAGCATTTT.

This clone was recorded once. The gene calls are TRBV29-1 and TRBJ2-4; 8 positions match TRBD1. Germline V gene data show CDR1 as SQVTM and CDR2 as ANQGSEA. With V trimmed by 6 bases and J by 4 bases, 5 bases remained unmatched. The CDR3 has 13 amino acids. In DNA form, the CDR3 reads TGCAGCGTGGAACAGGGGGGTAAAAACATTCAGTACTTC. Translated: CSVEQGGKNIQYF.

This clone was counted once. The chain has TRBV30 and TRBJ2-5, with 7 bases fitting TRBD2. The V gene end was trimmed by 1 base and the J gene end by 2 bases; junction bases not matched to a gene: 13. CDR3 length: 17 residues. The germline CDR1 and CDR2 sequences are GTSNPN and SVGIG (reference sequence). The CDR3 DNA reads as TGTGCCTGGAGTGCTGGGGGGGGTGGGCTAAAGCAAGAGACCCAGTACTTC. It is translated as CAWSAGGGGLKQETQYF.

V usage is TRBV6-5 and J usage is TRBJ1-4, with TRBD1 as a possible D gene (6 bases). CDR3 size: 14 residues. The V gene's germline CDR1 is MNHEY and CDR2 SVGAGI. The germline V and J ends were trimmed by 7 bases and 5 bases, with 14 bases remaining between them. CDR3 DNA: TGTGCCAGCACCCTAGGACAGAGCAATGAAAAACTGTTTTTT. As protein: CASTLGQSNEKLFF.

The chain uses TRBV10-1 and TRBJ2-5, with TRBD1 matching over 10 bases. The germline gives CDR1 WNHNN, CDR2 SYGVQD (reference sequence). Losses at the gene ends were 0 bases for V and 2 bases for J; bases not matched to a gene: 6. CDR3 length: 17 amino acids. This chain's CDR3 is CASSESTPGQGQETQYF. The CDR3 bases are TGCGCCAGCAGTGAGTCAACCCCGGGACAGGGGCAAGAGACCCAGTACTTC.

The J gene is TRBJ2-1, the V gene TRBV4-1; 12 bases agree with TRBD2. Germline CDR1 and CDR2: MGHRA and YSYEKL. The CDR3 covers 14 residues. The J segment lost 14 bases and the V segment lost 1 base, leaving 6 bases of the junction unmatched. CDR3 region: CASSQVASGRAEFF. The CDR3 DNA sequence: TGCGCCAGCAGCCAAGTTGCTAGCGGGAGGGCCGAGTTCTTC.

The chain uses TRBV28 and TRBJ2-1; D call uncertain. This CDR3 region has 12 residues. Germline V gene lookup returns CDR1 MDHEN and CDR2 SYDVKM. Trimming took 3 bases from V and 10 from J, leaving 10 bases between them. Written as DNA, the CDR3 is TGTGCCAGCAGTTTTACTATCAGAGAGCAGTTCTTC. Amino acids: CASSFTIREQFF. Using reference TRBV28 and TRBJ2-1 for the parts outside the CDR3, the full variable domain is DVKVTQSSRYLVKRTGEKVFLECVQDMDHENMFWYRQDPGLGLRLIYFSYDVKMKEKGDIPEGYSVSREKKERFSLILESASTNQTSMYLCASSFTIREQFFGPGTRLTVL.

This clone has a single count. The chain carries TRBV11-2 and TRBJ2-7; 12 positions agree with TRBD2. V lost 1 base to trimming and J lost 2 bases; unmatched junction nucleotides: 0. The germline V gene encodes CDR1 SGHAT and CDR2 FQNNGV. The CDR3 totals 15 residues. CDR3 DNA: TGTGCCAGCAGCTTAGGGACTAGCGGGACCTACGAGCAGTACTTC. It encodes CASSLGTSGTYEQYF. The full variable domain, completed using reference TRBV11-2 and TRBJ2-7, is EAGVAQSPRYKIIEKRQSVAFWCNPISGHATLYWYQQILGQGPKLLIQFQNNGVVDDSQLPKDRFSAERLKGVDSTLKIQPAKLEDSAVYLCASSLGTSGTYEQYFGPGTRLTVT.

The chain is built from TRBV27 and TRBJ2-1, with TRBD2 as a possible D gene (7 bases). The CDR3 contains 17 residues. The V gene's germline CDR1 is MNHEY and CDR2 SMNVEV (reference sequence). V was clipped by 5 bases and J by 7 bases, with 24 bases between them. The CDR3 reads CASSALRGEGQWNEQFF. CDR3 nucleotides: TGTGCCAGCAGTGCTCTAAGGGGGGAGGGCCAGTGGAATGAGCAGTTCTTC.

CDR3 sequence reads: CASSLDRSQPQHF. In DNA, the CDR3 is TGCGCCAGCAGCTTGGATAGATCTCAGCCCCAGCATTTT. This chain connects TRBV5-1 to TRBJ1-5; D gene ambiguous. From germline, CDR1 is SGHRS and CDR2 YFSETQ. V was shortened by 0 bases and J by 6 bases, with 7 bases between the two germline ends. CDR3 length equals 13 residues.

This clone is a singleton in its sample. This chain joins TRBV7-6 and TRBJ2-3, with 9 bases aligning to TRBD1. Germline V gene sequence: CDR1 SGHVS, CDR2 FNYEAQ. V lost 4 bases, J lost 0 bases, and 5 bases stayed unmatched. The CDR3 runs 16 residues. For the CDR3, the DNA is TGTGCCAGCAGCTCCCGGACAGGGGAGAGCACAGATACGCAGTATTTT. Amino acid sequence: CASSSRTGESTDTQYF.

The chain recombines TRBV2 with TRBJ1-2; no clear D gene. Trimming stripped 4 bases from V and 0 bases from J, with 12 bases between. The CDR3 extends over 15 amino acids. Germline V gives CDR1 SNHLY, CDR2 FYNNEI. CDR3 residues: CASSVVGDSNYGYTF. CDR3 in DNA: TGTGCCAGCAGTGTCGTTGGAGATTCTAACTATGGCTACACCTTC.

This rearrangement joins TRBV30 to TRBJ2-2; 7 bases agree with TRBD2. Germline V gives CDR1 GTSNPN, CDR2 SVGIG (reference sequence). Trimming removed 2 bases from V and 1 base from J; junction bases left unmatched: 7. The CDR3 loop spans 16 amino acids. The CDR3 spells CAWSRDGGRNTGELFF. Here the CDR3 DNA reads TGTGCCTGGAGTCGTGACGGGGGGAGGAACACCGGGGAGCTGTTTTTT.

The J gene is TRBJ2-7, the V gene TRBV7-9; 9 bases align to TRBD1. The CDR3 has 17 amino acids. CDR1 and CDR2 (germline): SEHNR, FQNEAQ (reference sequence). V shed 1 base, J shed 0 bases, and the junction held 7 bases outside the gene matches. CDR3 nucleotides: TGTGCCAGCAGCTTAGGCCCCGGGACAGGGAGCTCCTACGAGCAGTACTTC. Protein sequence: CASSLGPGTGSSYEQYF.

The V and J genes are TRBV6-1 and TRBJ2-7; perhaps TRBD2 as D (5 bases). V lost 5 bases, J lost 4 bases, and 18 bases lay in between. Germline assignment: CDR1 MNHNS and CDR2 SASEGT. CDR3 length: 15 residues. The CDR3 DNA follows: TGTGCCAGCAGTCAACCGGTCAACCCGGGGTACGAGCAGTACTTC. Protein sequence: CASSQPVNPGYEQYF.

This clone was recorded once. This chain connects TRBV7-2 to TRBJ2-5; TRBD2 aligns across 8 bases. Germline loops: CDR1 SGHTA, CDR2 FQGNSA. Trimming took 2 bases from V and 1 from J; bases not matched to a gene: 3. CDR3 length equals 15 residues. CDR3 bases: TGTGCCAGCAGCTTACGCGGGGGGTTCCAAGAGACCCAGTACTTC. It yields the protein CASSLRGGFQETQYF.

This sequence joins TRBV9 and TRBJ2-3, with 9 bases matching TRBD2. This CDR3 has 16 residues. Trimming removed 2 bases from V and 3 bases from J; junction bases left unmatched: 7. Germline-derived CDR1 and CDR2 are SGDLS and YYNGEE. Here the CDR3 reads CASSVSTSGSTDTQYF. The CDR3 DNA reads TGTGCCAGCAGCGTCTCTACTAGCGGGTCTACAGATACGCAGTATTTT.

This chain links TRBV5-4 with TRBJ1-2; no firm D call. In germline, CDR1 is SGHNT, CDR2 YYREEE (reference sequence). V shed 0 bases and J shed 0 bases, with 6 bases lying between them. This CDR3 has 14 residues. In DNA, the CDR3 is TGTGCCAGCAGCTTGGCCGTTTCTAACTATGGCTACACCTTC. Translation: CASSLAVSNYGYTF.

The V and J genes are TRBV9 and TRBJ1-3, with D maybe TRBD1 (5 bases). Germline CDR1 reads SGDLS; CDR2 reads YYNGEE. The CDR3 contains 15 residues. V was clipped by 0 bases and J by 1 base, with 8 bases between them. The CDR3 reads CASSVDWTSGNTIYF. CDR3 nucleotides: TGTGCCAGCAGCGTAGACTGGACATCTGGAAACACCATATATTTT.

With regard to this clone: Other DNA sequences within the sample encode an identical CDR3. The chain employs TRBV5-4 and TRBJ2-7; possible D gene TRBD1, 6 bases. The CDR3 totals 13 residues. Trimming left V 4 bases short and J 4 bases short, with 12 bases between. CDR1 and CDR2 from the germline V gene are SGHNT and YYREEE (reference sequence). CDR3 sequence (DNA): TGTGCCAGCAGCCCCCAGGGGTCATACGAGCAGTACTTC. Residues: CASSPQGSYEQYF.

The chain uses TRBV5-1 and TRBJ2-1, with D possibly matching TRBD2 (6 bases). The V and J ends lost 4 bases and 6 bases respectively, with 14 bases between them. In germline, CDR1 is SGHRS, CDR2 YFSETQ. CDR3 size: 14 residues. CDR3 amino acids: CASSHGIGSNEQFF. DNA of the CDR3: TGCGCCAGCAGCCACGGCATCGGGAGCAATGAGCAGTTCTTC.

The rearrangement links TRBV7-9 to TRBJ2-1; TRBD1 might be the D (5 bases). From germline, CDR1 is SEHNR and CDR2 FQNEAQ (reference sequence). The CDR3 consists of 16 residues. V was cut by 5 bases and J by 4 bases, with 18 bases left in between. For the CDR3, the DNA is TGTGCCAGCAGCCCTACAAACCTGGACAAATACAATGAGCAGTTCTTC. Protein sequence: CASSPTNLDKYNEQFF.